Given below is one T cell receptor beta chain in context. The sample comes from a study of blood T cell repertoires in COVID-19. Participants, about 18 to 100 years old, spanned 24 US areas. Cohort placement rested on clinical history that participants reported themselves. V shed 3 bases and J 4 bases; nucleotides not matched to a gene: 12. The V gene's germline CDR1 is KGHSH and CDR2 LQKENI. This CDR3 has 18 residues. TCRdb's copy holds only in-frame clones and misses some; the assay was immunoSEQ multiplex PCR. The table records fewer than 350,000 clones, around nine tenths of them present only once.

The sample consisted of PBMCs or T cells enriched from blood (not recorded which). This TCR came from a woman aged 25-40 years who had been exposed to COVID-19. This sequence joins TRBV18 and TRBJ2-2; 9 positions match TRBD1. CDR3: CASSPLVALTGGTGELFF. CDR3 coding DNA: TGTGCCAGCTCACCGTTGGTCGCGTTGACAGGGGGCACCGGGGAGCTGTTTTTT.